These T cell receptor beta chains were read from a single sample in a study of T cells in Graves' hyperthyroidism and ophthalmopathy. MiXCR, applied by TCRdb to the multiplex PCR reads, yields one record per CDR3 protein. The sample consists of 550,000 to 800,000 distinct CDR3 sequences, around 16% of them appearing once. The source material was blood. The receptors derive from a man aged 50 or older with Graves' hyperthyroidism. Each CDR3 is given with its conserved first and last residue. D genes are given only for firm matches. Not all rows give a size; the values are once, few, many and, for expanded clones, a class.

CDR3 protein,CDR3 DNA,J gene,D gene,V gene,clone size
CASSEPTRGLINEQFF,TGTGCCAGCAGTGAACCGACTCGCGGCTTAATAAACGAGCAGTTCTTC,TRBJ2-1,.,TRBV6-1,many
CASSSRTGQNYGYTF,TGTGCCAGCAGCTCACGGACAGGGCAGAACTATGGCTACACCTTC,TRBJ1-2,TRBD1,TRBV7-2,few
CASSLYGGRVDTQYF,TGTGCCAGCAGTTTATATGGCGGGAGGGTAGATACGCAGTATTTT,TRBJ2-3,TRBD2,TRBV27,many
CASSLRGQMTMHEQFF,TGTGCCAGCAGCCTCCGGGGACAGATGACGATGCATGAGCAGTTCTTC,TRBJ2-1,TRBD1,TRBV2,many
CASSPQVSYGYTF,TGTGCCAGCAGTCCGCAGGTTTCCTATGGCTACACCTTC,TRBJ1-2,.,TRBV27,.
CSARGDRAPYEQYF,TGCAGTGCTAGAGGGGACAGGGCACCCTACGAGCAGTACTTC,TRBJ2-7,TRBD1,TRBV20-1,few
CASTEGFGNTEAFF,TGTGCCAGCACCGAGGGGTTTGGGAACACTGAAGCTTTCTTT,TRBJ1-1,.,TRBV6-1,.
CATSRPGPPLTGANVLTF,TGTGCCACCAGCAGACCGGGACCGCCCTTAACCGGGGCCAACGTCCTGACTTTC,TRBJ2-6,.,TRBV15,few
CASTGAGTSGLEQYF,TGTGCCAGCACCGGAGCCGGGACTAGCGGGTTGGAGCAGTACTTC,TRBJ2-7,TRBD2,TRBV28,many
CASSQVISRNNYGYTF,TGTGCCAGCAGCCAAGTAATAAGCAGAAATAACTATGGCTACACCTTC,TRBJ1-2,.,TRBV14,.
CSARVRGDYGYTF,TGCAGTGCTAGAGTCAGGGGGGACTATGGCTACACCTTC,TRBJ1-2,TRBD1,TRBV20-1,many
CSVDQGQETQYF,TGCAGCGTTGACCAGGGCCAAGAGACCCAGTACTTC,TRBJ2-5,.,TRBV29-1,.
CASSKGGGSGYTF,TGTGCCAGCAGCAAGGGTGGGGGCTCTGGCTACACCTTC,TRBJ1-2,.,TRBV3-1,many
CASSYSQGLFEAFF,TGTGCCAGCAGTTACTCACAGGGGCTGTTTGAAGCTTTCTTT,TRBJ1-1,TRBD1,TRBV6-5,few
CASTVPGEGHTGELFF,TGTGCCAGCACCGTCCCGGGGGAGGGACACACCGGGGAGCTGTTTTTT,TRBJ2-2,TRBD2,TRBV12-3/TRBV12-4,.
CASSSNHYGYEQYF,TGTGCCAGCAGTTCCAACCATTACGGCTACGAGCAGTACTTC,TRBJ2-7,.,TRBV12-3/TRBV12-4,many
CAISRSGQGAYEQYF,TGTGCCATCAGTCGATCTGGACAGGGGGCCTACGAGCAGTACTTC,TRBJ2-7,TRBD1,TRBV10-3,many
CASSLGQPQHF,TGTGCCAGCAGTTTAGGTCAGCCCCAGCATTTT,TRBJ1-5,.,TRBV28,many
CASSHEPGRSSYEQYF,TGTGCCAGCAGCCATGAGCCGGGACGTAGCTCCTACGAGCAGTACTTC,TRBJ2-7,.,TRBV14,few
CASSFTGRNSPLHF,TGTGCCAGCAGCTTCACAGGGAGGAATTCACCCCTCCACTTT,TRBJ1-6,.,TRBV11-2,many
CATSREIEGQLFGEAEAFF,TGTGCCACCAGCAGAGAAATTGAGGGGCAGCTCTTTGGGGAGGCTGAAGCTTTCTTT,TRBJ1-1,.,TRBV15,many
CASSENPWGDTQYF,TGTGCCAGCAGTGAAAACCCTTGGGGAGATACGCAGTATTTT,TRBJ2-3,.,TRBV6-1,few
CASSQGQYSNQPQHF,TGTGCCAGCAGCCAGGGACAGTATAGCAATCAGCCCCAGCATTTT,TRBJ1-5,TRBD1,TRBV11-2,many
CASSLYGTNQPQHF,TGTGCCAGCAGCTTATATGGGACTAATCAGCCCCAGCATTTT,TRBJ1-5,.,TRBV7-2,few
CSVGQELNTEAFF,TGCAGCGTTGGACAGGAGCTGAACACTGAAGCTTTCTTT,TRBJ1-1,.,TRBV29-1,many
CAIGQGTTDTQYF,TGTGCCATAGGACAGGGGACGACAGATACGCAGTATTTT,TRBJ2-3,TRBD1,TRBV10-3,.
CASSLGSPNSPLHF,TGTGCCAGCAGCTTGGGATCCCCAAATTCACCCCTCCACTTT,TRBJ1-6,.,TRBV7-9,many
CAISSTTRLNTEAFF,TGTGCCATCAGTTCTACGACCCGCCTGAACACTGAAGCTTTCTTT,TRBJ1-1,.,TRBV10-3,many